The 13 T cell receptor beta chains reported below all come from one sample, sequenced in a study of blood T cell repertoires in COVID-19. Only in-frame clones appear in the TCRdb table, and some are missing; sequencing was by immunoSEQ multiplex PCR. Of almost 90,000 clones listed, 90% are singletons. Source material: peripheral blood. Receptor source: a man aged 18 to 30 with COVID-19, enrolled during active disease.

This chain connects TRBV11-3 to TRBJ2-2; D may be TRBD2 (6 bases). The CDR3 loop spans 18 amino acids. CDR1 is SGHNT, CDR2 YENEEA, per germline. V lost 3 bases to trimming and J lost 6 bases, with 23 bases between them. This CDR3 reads CASSFPGRPRGWSGELFF. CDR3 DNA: TGTGCCAGCAGCTTTCCGGGACGGCCACGGGGGTGGTCCGGGGAGCTGTTTTTT.

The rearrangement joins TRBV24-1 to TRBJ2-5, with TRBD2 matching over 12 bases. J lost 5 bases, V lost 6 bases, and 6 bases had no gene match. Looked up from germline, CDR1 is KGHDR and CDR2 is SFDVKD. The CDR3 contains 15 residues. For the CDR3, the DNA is TGTGCCACCAGTCAACTAGCGGGAGGCGGTGAGACCCAGTACTTC. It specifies CATSQLAGGGETQYF.

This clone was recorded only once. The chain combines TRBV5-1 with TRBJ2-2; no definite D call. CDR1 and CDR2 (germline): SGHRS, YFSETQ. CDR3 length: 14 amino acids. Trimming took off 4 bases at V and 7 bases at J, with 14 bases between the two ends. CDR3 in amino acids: CASSNDNGLGELFF. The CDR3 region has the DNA TGCGCCAGCAGCAATGACAACGGTCTCGGGGAGCTGTTTTTT.

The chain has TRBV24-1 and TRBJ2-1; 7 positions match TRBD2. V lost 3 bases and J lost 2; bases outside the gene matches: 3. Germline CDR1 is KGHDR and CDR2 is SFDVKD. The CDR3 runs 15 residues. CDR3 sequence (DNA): TGTGCCACCAGTGATAGGGGAGGGCCCTACAATGAGCAGTTCTTC. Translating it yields CATSDRGGPYNEQFF.

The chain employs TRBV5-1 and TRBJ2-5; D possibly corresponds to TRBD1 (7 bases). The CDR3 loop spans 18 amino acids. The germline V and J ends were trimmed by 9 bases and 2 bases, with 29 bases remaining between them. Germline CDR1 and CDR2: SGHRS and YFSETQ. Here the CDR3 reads CATPGAQGDLRRQETQYF. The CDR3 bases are TGCGCCACCCCGGGGGCGCAGGGGGATCTTCGGAGGCAAGAGACCCAGTACTTC.

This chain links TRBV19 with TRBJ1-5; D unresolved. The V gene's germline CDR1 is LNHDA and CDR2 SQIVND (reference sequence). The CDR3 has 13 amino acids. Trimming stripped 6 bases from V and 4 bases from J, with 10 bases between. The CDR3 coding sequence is TGTGCCAGTAGCCCGACTGGGAATCAGCCCCAGCATTTT. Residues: CASSPTGNQPQHF.

CDR3 nucleotides: TGTGCCAGCAGCTTAGGCCCGGGGAACAATCAGCCCCAGCATTTT. Protein sequence: CASSLGPGNNQPQHF. V is TRBV13 and J is TRBJ1-5; D is ambiguous. This CDR3 has 15 amino acids. With 0 bases removed from V and 3 bases from J, the gap between germline ends came to 9 bases. Germline V gene sequence: CDR1 PRHDT, CDR2 FYEKMQ (reference sequence).

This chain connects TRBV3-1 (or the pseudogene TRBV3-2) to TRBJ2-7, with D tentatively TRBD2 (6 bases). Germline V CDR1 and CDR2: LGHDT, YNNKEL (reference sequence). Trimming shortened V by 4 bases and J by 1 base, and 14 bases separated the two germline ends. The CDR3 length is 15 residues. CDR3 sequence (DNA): TGTGCCAGCAGCCCCCGTGAGGGGACTTCCTACGAGCAGTACTTC. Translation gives CASSPREGTSYEQYF.

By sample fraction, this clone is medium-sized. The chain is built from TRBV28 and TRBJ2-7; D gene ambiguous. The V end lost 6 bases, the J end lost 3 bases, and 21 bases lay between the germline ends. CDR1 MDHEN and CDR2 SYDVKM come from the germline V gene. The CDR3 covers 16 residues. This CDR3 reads CASSYPNRNPGYEQYF. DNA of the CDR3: TGTGCCAGCAGCTACCCGAACCGGAACCCGGGCTACGAGCAGTACTTC.

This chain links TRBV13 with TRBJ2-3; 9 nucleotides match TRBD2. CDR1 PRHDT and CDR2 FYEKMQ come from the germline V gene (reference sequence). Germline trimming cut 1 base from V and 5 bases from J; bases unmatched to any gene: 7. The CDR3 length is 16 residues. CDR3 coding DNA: TGTGCCAGCAGCTTAGAGCCTAGCGGGGCGGGAGATACGCAGTATTTT. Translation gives CASSLEPSGAGDTQYF.

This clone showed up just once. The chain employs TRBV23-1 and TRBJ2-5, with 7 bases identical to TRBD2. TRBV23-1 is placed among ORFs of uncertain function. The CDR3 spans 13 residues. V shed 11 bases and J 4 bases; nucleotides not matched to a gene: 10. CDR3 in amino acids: CAGPHGGVETQYF. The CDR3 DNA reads TGCGCCGGCCCCCATGGGGGGGTAGAGACCCAGTACTTC.

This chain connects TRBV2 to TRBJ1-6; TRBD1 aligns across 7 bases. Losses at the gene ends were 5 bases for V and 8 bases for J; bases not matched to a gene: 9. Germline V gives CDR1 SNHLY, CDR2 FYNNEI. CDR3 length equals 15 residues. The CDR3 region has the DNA TGTGCCAGCAGTCTCTCCGGGACAGAACATTCACCCCTCCACTTT. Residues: CASSLSGTEHSPLHF.

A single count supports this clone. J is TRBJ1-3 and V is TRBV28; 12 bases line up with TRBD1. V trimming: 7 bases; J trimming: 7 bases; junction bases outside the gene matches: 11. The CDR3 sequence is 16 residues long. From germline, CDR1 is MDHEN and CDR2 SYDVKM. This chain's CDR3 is CASTLLRGQGANTIYF. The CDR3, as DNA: TGTGCCAGCACCCTTCTCCGGGGACAGGGGGCTAACACCATATATTTT.